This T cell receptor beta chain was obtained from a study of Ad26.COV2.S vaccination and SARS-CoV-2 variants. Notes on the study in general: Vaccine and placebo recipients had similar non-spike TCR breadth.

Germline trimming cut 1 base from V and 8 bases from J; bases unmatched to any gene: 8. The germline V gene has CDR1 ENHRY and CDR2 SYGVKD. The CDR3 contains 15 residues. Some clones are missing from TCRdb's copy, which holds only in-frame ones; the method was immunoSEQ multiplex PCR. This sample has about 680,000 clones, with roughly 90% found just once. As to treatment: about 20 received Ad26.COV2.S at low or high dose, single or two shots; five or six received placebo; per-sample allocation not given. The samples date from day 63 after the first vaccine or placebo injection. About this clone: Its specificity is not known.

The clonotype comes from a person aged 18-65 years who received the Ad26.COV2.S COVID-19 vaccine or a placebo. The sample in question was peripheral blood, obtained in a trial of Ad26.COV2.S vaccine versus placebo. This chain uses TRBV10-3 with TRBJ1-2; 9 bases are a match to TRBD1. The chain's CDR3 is CAISEWDRAPYGYTF. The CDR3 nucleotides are TGTGCCATCAGTGAGTGGGACAGGGCTCCTTACGGCTACACCTTC.